The T cell receptor (beta chain) under discussion was sequenced for a study of CD8 T cells in Susac syndrome. Reverse transcription of roughly 0.5 to 1 ug RNA was performed with random hexamers. The amplification used immunoSEQ multiplex PCR on TCR beta CDR3; it spanned 54 Vbeta and 13 Jbeta. One entry per CDR3 protein, called by TCRdb with MiXCR from the immunoSEQ multiplex PCR reads. The sample lists hundreds of thousands of distinct CDR3 sequences; almost 97% were seen once. CD8+ and CD4+ T cells circulating in blood were sequenced for TCR beta. The sequenced sample consisted of CD4+ T cells from PBMCs. This sequence originates from a human donor with Susac syndrome.

The CDR3 DNA reads as TGTGCCACCAGCCGGTTACCCTATGAGCAGTTCTTC. Amino acid sequence: CATSRLPYEQFF. The chain combines TRBV15 with TRBJ2-1; D gene unclear. Germline CDR1 LNHNV, CDR2 YYDKDF (reference sequence). V shed 5 bases and J shed 8 bases, with 10 bases lying between them. There are 12 residues in the CDR3.